Listed below are T cell receptor beta chains from one sample, sequenced in a study of shared clonotypes between healthy human individuals. The data were produced by immunoSEQ multiplex PCR, yet TCRdb's version contains in-frame clones alone and is incomplete. The top ten hold 0.11% to 0.15% of the sample, which has millions of clones, more than 90% seen once. The sample comprised naive CD4+ T cells sorted from blood. The receptors were gathered from a man aged 18-30 years in good health. Both conserved end residues are part of each CDR3. A D gene is named only where the DNA matches it firmly. Some rows mark clone size as missing; the rest say once, few, many or name a class of expanded clone.

V gene: TRBV5-1; CDR3 length: 13; J gene: TRBJ1-2; D gene: .; clone size: .; CDR3 protein: CASSFGGDYGYTF; CDR3 DNA: TGCGCCAGCAGCTTCGGGGGTGACTATGGCTACACCTTC
V gene: TRBV19; CDR3 length: 16; J gene: TRBJ1-6; D gene: .; clone size: .; CDR3 protein: CASSIDQGTLPTPLHF; CDR3 DNA: TGTGCCAGTAGTATAGATCAGGGAACGCTGCCGACACCCCTCCACTTT
V gene: TRBV30; CDR3 length: 11; J gene: TRBJ2-5; D gene: .; clone size: .; CDR3 protein: CAWSVYGTQYF; CDR3 DNA: TGTGCCTGGAGTGTATATGGGACCCAGTACTTC
V gene: TRBV9; CDR3 length: 16; J gene: TRBJ2-2; D gene: TRBD2; clone size: .; CDR3 protein: CASSVSGGDHTGELFF; CDR3 DNA: TGTGCCAGCAGCGTTAGCGGGGGGGATCACACCGGGGAGCTGTTTTTT
V gene: TRBV19; CDR3 length: 15; J gene: TRBJ1-3; D gene: .; clone size: once; CDR3 protein: CASSRHGGTGNTIYF; CDR3 DNA: TGTGCCAGTAGTCGCCACGGGGGTACTGGAAACACCATATATTTT
V gene: TRBV28; CDR3 length: 16; J gene: TRBJ2-5; D gene: .; clone size: .; CDR3 protein: CASSRDRGALQETQYF; CDR3 DNA: TGTGCCAGCAGCCGGGACCGGGGGGCCCTTCAAGAGACCCAGTACTTC
V gene: TRBV7-8; CDR3 length: 15; J gene: TRBJ1-5; D gene: TRBD1; clone size: .; CDR3 protein: CASSFRDSLNQPQHF; CDR3 DNA: TGTGCCAGCAGCTTCCGGGACAGCCTCAATCAGCCCCAGCATTTT
V gene: TRBV6-6; CDR3 length: 12; J gene: TRBJ1-5; D gene: TRBD1; clone size: once; CDR3 protein: CASSTGAVPQHF; CDR3 DNA: TGTGCCAGCAGCACAGGGGCCGTACCCCAGCATTTT
V gene: TRBV30; CDR3 length: 16; J gene: TRBJ2-6; D gene: TRBD2; clone size: .; CDR3 protein: CAWSLAGGSGANVLTF; CDR3 DNA: TGTGCCTGGAGCCTAGCGGGAGGCTCTGGGGCCAACGTCCTGACTTTC
V gene: TRBV19; CDR3 length: 14; J gene: TRBJ2-2; D gene: .; clone size: .; CDR3 protein: CATKVVGYAGELFF; CDR3 DNA: TGTGCCACGAAAGTCGTGGGATACGCCGGGGAGCTGTTTTTT
V gene: TRBV25-1; CDR3 length: 15; J gene: TRBJ2-5; D gene: .; clone size: .; CDR3 protein: CASSEYRGAQETQYF; CDR3 DNA: TGTGCCAGCAGTGAATATAGGGGGGCCCAAGAGACCCAGTACTTC
V gene: TRBV11-2; CDR3 length: 15; J gene: TRBJ2-7; D gene: TRBD1; clone size: .; CDR3 protein: CASSFPGQGLYEQYF; CDR3 DNA: TGTGCCAGCAGCTTTCCGGGACAGGGGCTCTACGAGCAGTACTTC
V gene: TRBV29-1; CDR3 length: 11; J gene: TRBJ1-1; D gene: .; clone size: .; CDR3 protein: CSGLQGLEAFF; CDR3 DNA: TGCAGCGGTCTGCAGGGGCTTGAAGCTTTCTTT
V gene: TRBV6-1; CDR3 length: 14; J gene: TRBJ2-3; D gene: .; clone size: .; CDR3 protein: CASSERLAELTQYF; CDR3 DNA: TGTGCCAGCAGTGAAAGGCTAGCTGAGCTCACGCAGTATTTT
V gene: TRBV19; CDR3 length: 15; J gene: TRBJ1-2; D gene: TRBD1; clone size: .; CDR3 protein: CASTTGDRASYGYTF; CDR3 DNA: TGTGCCAGTACTACCGGGGACAGGGCCTCCTATGGCTACACCTTC
V gene: TRBV6-1; CDR3 length: 14; J gene: TRBJ2-7; D gene: TRBD2; clone size: .; CDR3 protein: CASLGREGLYEQYF; CDR3 DNA: TGTGCCAGTCTAGGACGGGAGGGCCTCTACGAGCAGTACTTC
V gene: TRBV30; CDR3 length: 15; J gene: TRBJ2-5; D gene: .; clone size: .; CDR3 protein: CAWSPDRPSVGTQYF; CDR3 DNA: TGTGCCTGGAGCCCCGACAGACCTTCCGTTGGGACCCAGTACTTC
V gene: TRBV7-8; CDR3 length: 14; J gene: TRBJ2-7; D gene: .; clone size: .; CDR3 protein: CASSLVTQSYEQYF; CDR3 DNA: TGTGCCAGCAGCTTAGTCACGCAGAGCTACGAGCAGTACTTC
V gene: TRBV7-9; CDR3 length: 15; J gene: TRBJ1-1; D gene: TRBD1; clone size: .; CDR3 protein: CASSTLTGGNTEAFF; CDR3 DNA: TGTGCCAGCAGCACGTTGACAGGGGGGAACACTGAAGCTTTCTTT
V gene: TRBV7-9; CDR3 length: 14; J gene: TRBJ1-4; D gene: .; clone size: few; CDR3 protein: CASSLGGVNEKLFF; CDR3 DNA: TGTGCCAGCAGCTTAGGAGGGGTTAATGAAAAACTGTTTTTT
V gene: TRBV29-1; CDR3 length: 15; J gene: TRBJ2-3; D gene: TRBD1; clone size: .; CDR3 protein: CSVGNRGISTDTQYF; CDR3 DNA: TGCAGCGTTGGGAACAGGGGGATTTCCACAGATACGCAGTATTTT
V gene: TRBV18; CDR3 length: 13; J gene: TRBJ1-5; D gene: .; clone size: .; CDR3 protein: CASSVSSNQPQHF; CDR3 DNA: TGTGCCAGCTCAGTATCGAGCAATCAGCCCCAGCATTTT
V gene: TRBV5-6; CDR3 length: 16; J gene: TRBJ1-5; D gene: .; clone size: .; CDR3 protein: CASSLGGGVSNQPQHF; CDR3 DNA: TGTGCCAGCAGCTTGGGGGGAGGGGTGTCCAATCAGCCCCAGCATTTT
V gene: TRBV7-9; CDR3 length: 13; J gene: TRBJ1-1; D gene: .; clone size: .; CDR3 protein: CASSFGKNTEAFF; CDR3 DNA: TGTGCCAGCAGCTTTGGGAAGAACACTGAAGCTTTCTTT
V gene: TRBV7-2; CDR3 length: 15; J gene: TRBJ2-2; D gene: .; clone size: .; CDR3 protein: CASSLSASITGELFF; CDR3 DNA: TGTGCCAGCAGCTTATCGGCTAGCATTACCGGGGAGCTGTTTTTT